One sample yielded the 16 T cell receptor beta chains listed below, sequenced in a study of blood T cells in healthy people across ages (dated by TCRdb to about 2015). Library prep was done by 5' RACE. Sequencing used an Illumina HiSeq 2500. The second PCR ran for about 7 to 11 cycles and used a J-beta primer mix along with a sample-barcoded 5' primer. Clones were called with MiXCR by TCRdb after fastp trimmed the public reads at Q25, and only in-frame beta chains were retained. Entries are consolidated by CDR3 protein sequence, retaining the most common genes and DNA. The sample table shows hundreds of thousands of distinct CDR3 sequences, and around 30% are seen once. The ten largest clones add up to roughly 30% of the sample. Sequencing used blood. The receptor source for this set is a woman between 65 and 79 years old in good health.

This clonotype was seen a few times. V and J are TRBV29-1 and TRBJ1-2; D remains unclear. Trimming removed 3 bases from V and 0 bases from J, with 2 bases in between. Per the germline V gene, CDR1 is SQVTM and CDR2 is ANQGSEA. The CDR3 length is 11 residues. For the CDR3, the DNA is TGCAGCGTTGAGACTAACTATGGCTACACCTTC. This gives the protein CSVETNYGYTF.

This clonotype was seen more than once but under ten times. The chain combines TRBV5-5 with TRBJ2-5; no clear D gene. The end of the DNA aligns better with TRBJ2-7, so the J call may be wrong. The CDR3 totals 11 residues. From germline, CDR1 is SGHKS and CDR2 YYEKEE (reference sequence). CDR3 region: CASSSRNEQYF. In nucleotides, the CDR3 is TGTGCCAGCAGCTCCCGCAACGAGCAGTACTTC.

This chain uses TRBV7-9 with TRBJ1-5, with D possibly TRBD1 on 6 matching bases. The V gene's germline CDR1 is SEHNR and CDR2 FQNEAQ (reference sequence). V was shortened by 3 bases and J by 5 bases, with 8 bases between the two germline ends. CDR3 length: 13 amino acids. CDR3 residues: CASSLEGDQPQHF. DNA of the CDR3: TGTGCCAGCAGCTTGGAGGGGGATCAGCCCCAGCATTTT.

This chain connects TRBV7-2 to TRBJ1-4; tentative D call: TRBD1 (5 bases). CDR3 size: 16 residues. Germline V gene sequence: CDR1 SGHTA, CDR2 FQGNSA. V lost 7 bases to trimming and J lost 0 bases, with 15 bases between them. The CDR3 bases are TGTGCCAGCAACTTCGGGGGGTTCGCAACTAATGAAAAACTGTTTTTT. Its translation is CASNFGGFATNEKLFF. Full variable domain (remainder filled in from reference TRBV7-2 and TRBJ1-4): GAGVSQSPSNKVTEKGKDVELRCDPISGHTALYWYRQSLGQGLEFLIYFQGNSAPDKSGLPSDRFSAERTGGSVSTLTIQRTQQEDSAVYLCASNFGGFATNEKLFFGSGTQLSVL.

The chain is built from TRBV7-3 and TRBJ2-5; no reliable D call. V was clipped by 0 bases and J by 7 bases, with 9 bases between them. Germline V gene lookup returns CDR1 SGHTA and CDR2 FQGTGA. The CDR3 loop spans 13 amino acids. Here the CDR3 DNA reads TGTGCCAGCAGCTTAACGGCTACTGGGACCCAGTACTTC. Translation: CASSLTATGTQYF.

This clonotype showed up just once. The chain joins TRBV29-1 to TRBJ2-5; D perhaps matches TRBD2 (6 bases). The J call may not be correct, given that the DNA end is closer to TRBJ2-1. The germline V gene has CDR1 SQVTM and CDR2 ANQGSEA. CDR3 length equals 12 residues. The CDR3 coding sequence is TGCAGCGGGGGTTGGAGGGGCAATGAGCAGTTCTTC. Amino acids: CSGGWRGNEQFF.

The gene calls are TRBV6-6 and TRBJ2-5, with D tentatively TRBD2 (6 bases). The end of the DNA is better explained by TRBJ2-7, so the J call may be wrong. CDR3 size: 15 residues. Germline V gene lookup returns CDR1 MNHNY and CDR2 SVGAGI (reference sequence). CDR3 amino acids: CASSPRRESSYEQYF. The CDR3 region has the DNA TGTGCCAGCAGTCCCCGACGGGAGTCCTCCTACGAGCAGTACTTC.

This chain uses TRBV21-1 with TRBJ2-1; TRBD2, as called in the table, went unchecked against the DNA. TRBV21-1 corresponds to a pseudogene. The CDR3 extends over 20 amino acids. The CDR3: CASSNPVFFPLAGGTNEQFF. The CDR3 bases are TGTGCCAGCAGCAACCCCGTATTTTTCCCTCTAGCGGGAGGTACCAATGAGCAGTTCTTC.

The chain uses TRBV5-1 and TRBJ2-1; 8 nucleotides agree with TRBD2. This CDR3 contains 15 residues. J was trimmed by 9 bases and V by 0 bases; bases with no gene match: 8. From germline, CDR1 is SGHRS and CDR2 YFSETQ. The DNA for the CDR3 is TGCGCCAGCAGCTTGGGGCCGGGAGGGCCGAGTGAGCAGTTCTTC. This sequence encodes CASSLGPGGPSEQFF.

Notes on this clonotype: At one boundary the junction diverges from the germline segment, which might be a read error. The chain recombines TRBV29-1 with TRBJ2-5; D possibly corresponds to TRBD2 (5 bases). The J call is doubtful: the DNA matches TRBJ2-1 better. The CDR3 loop spans 12 amino acids. Germline assignment: CDR1 SQVTM and CDR2 ANQGSEA. The CDR3 loop is CSVEGLSDEQFF. CDR3 bases: TGCAGCGTCGAAGGACTCTCGGATGAGCAGTTCTTC.

The table lists this clonotype with many counts. The J gene is TRBJ2-7, the V gene TRBV19; a weak D match, TRBD2 (6 bases). V lost 5 bases and J lost 5, with 16 bases in between. The CDR3 has 14 residues. Germline values: CDR1 LNHDA, CDR2 SQIVND (reference sequence). The CDR3 sequence is CASSGLFGSNEQYF. Written as DNA, the CDR3 is TGTGCCAGTAGTGGATTGTTCGGGAGCAACGAGCAGTACTTC.

V usage is TRBV7-2 and J usage is TRBJ2-7, with D uncertain. V gave up 3 bases and J gave up 5 bases, with 11 bases separating them. The CDR3 runs 13 residues. CDR1 is SGHTA and CDR2 is FQGNSA in the germline V gene. CDR3 nucleotides: TGTGCCAGCAGCTTGGCAGACTGGGACGAGCAGTACTTC. Its translation: CASSLADWDEQYF.

The chain employs TRBV20-1 and TRBJ1-4; D is perhaps TRBD1 (6 bases). V lost 2 bases, J lost 7 bases, and 14 bases lay in between. This CDR3 has 14 residues. CDR1 DFQATT and CDR2 SNEGSKA come from the germline V gene (reference sequence). The CDR3 DNA sequence: TGCAGTGCTAGACCTAACCAGGGGAGTGAAAAACTGTTTTTT. This codes for CSARPNQGSEKLFF.

This clonotype has only a few counts. CDR3 nucleotide sequence: TGTGCCAGCAGCGTCCCGGGACTAGCGGGAGGTTTTGGAGAGCTGTTTTTT. Protein product: CASSVPGLAGGFGELFF. V and J are TRBV9 and TRBJ2-2; 15 bases line up with TRBD2. Germline V gene lookup returns CDR1 SGDLS and CDR2 YYNGEE. This CDR3 region has 17 residues. Trimming removed 2 bases from V and 11 bases from J; junction bases left unmatched: 10.

The V gene is TRBV10-3, the J gene TRBJ1-4; D is unresolved. Trimming stripped 3 bases from V and 4 bases from J, with 15 bases between. The germline CDR1 and CDR2 sequences are ENHRY and SYGVKD. The CDR3 runs to 16 residues. The CDR3 region is CAISDPDGDHNEKLFF. CDR3 bases: TGTGCCATCAGTGACCCCGACGGAGACCATAATGAAAAACTGTTTTTT.

This sequence joins TRBV28 and TRBJ2-5; 9 bases agree with TRBD1. Per germline, CDR1 MDHEN and CDR2 SYDVKM. This CDR3 comprises 15 residues. V lost 6 bases to trimming and J lost 6 bases; unmatched junction nucleotides: 11. The CDR3 nucleotides are TGTGCCAGCAGCTTTCCGACAGGGGGTAGGAAGACCCAGTACTTC. Encoded protein: CASSFPTGGRKTQYF.